Shown below are 24 T cell receptor beta chains from a single sample sequenced in a study of T cells in Graves' hyperthyroidism and ophthalmopathy. Amplified TCR beta CDR3 regions came from RNA transcripts. The HTBI primer set served for first-round RT-PCR of the TCR CDR3. TCRdb ran MiXCR on the multiplex PCR reads and lists one entry per CDR3 protein. The sample includes fewer than 550,000 distinct CDR3 sequences, approximately 25% seen only once; the top ten take over 9%. The specimen was blood. The receptors originated from a woman in her twenties or thirties with Graves' ophthalmopathy.

The chain combines TRBV12-5 with TRBJ1-1; D is ambiguous. Trimming stripped 0 bases from V and 11 bases from J, with 4 bases between. Germline CDR1 is LGHNT and CDR2 is FRNRAP. This CDR3 spans 10 amino acids. Here the CDR3 DNA reads TGTGCTAGTGGTTTGGTGTTTGCTTTCTTT. Amino acids: CASGLVFAFF.

As for this clonotype: Germline is not matched at one junction end, which may reflect a read error. The chain couples TRBV6-1 to TRBJ1-3; D is ambiguous. Looked up from germline, CDR1 is MNHNS and CDR2 is SASEGT. The CDR3 sequence is 14 residues long. The CDR3 DNA reads as TGTGCCAGCAGCCCCGGGATAGGGAAAAACACTATATATTTT. This codes for CASSPGIGKNTIYF.

Only a few counts were recorded for this clonotype. This sequence joins TRBV18 and TRBJ1-2; D gene uncertain. The CDR3 length is 14 residues. Germline lookup yields CDR1 KGHSH and CDR2 LQKENI. The V end lost 4 bases, the J end lost 1 base, and 10 bases lay between the germline ends. DNA for the CDR3: TGTGCCAGCTCACGATTCGACCTTAACTATGGCTACACCTTC. It translates to CASSRFDLNYGYTF.

The chain combines TRBV20-1 with TRBJ2-2; no clear D. Germline V gene sequence: CDR1 DFQATT, CDR2 SNEGSKA (reference sequence). The CDR3 loop spans 10 amino acids. V was pared by 6 bases and J by 6 bases, with 5 bases between. In DNA form, the CDR3 reads TGCAGTGCCGGAGCCGGGGAGCTGTTTTTT. Its translation: CSAGAGELFF.

This chain uses TRBV12-3 or TRBV12-4 with TRBJ2-5; 10 bases are shared with TRBD2. The CDR3 runs to 14 residues. V trimming: 6 bases; J trimming: 5 bases; junction bases outside the gene matches: 6. CDR3 sequence reads: CASRPSGSSETQYF. The CDR3 coding sequence is TGTGCCAGCAGACCTAGCGGGAGTTCGGAGACCCAGTACTTC.

This clonotype was observed at least ten times. The chain couples TRBV11-2 to TRBJ1-2, with D possibly TRBD1 on 5 matching bases. V gave up 6 bases and J gave up 1 base, with 18 bases separating them. CDR3 size: 16 residues. CDR1 SGHAT and CDR2 FQNNGV come from the germline V gene. CDR3: CASSYIPSQGNYGYTF. CDR3 in DNA: TGTGCCAGCAGTTACATTCCCTCCCAGGGTAACTATGGCTACACCTTC.

This clonotype was seen repeatedly, ten times or more. V and J are TRBV27 and TRBJ2-2; TRBD1 aligns across 8 bases. Germline V gene sequence: CDR1 MNHEY, CDR2 SMNVEV (reference sequence). The V segment lost 7 bases and the J segment 6 bases; nucleotides outside the gene matches: 7. The length of the CDR3 is 14 residues. The CDR3 sequence is CASNPGGGSGELFF. The CDR3 bases are TGTGCCAGCAACCCAGGGGGCGGGTCCGGGGAGCTGTTTTTT.

This clonotype was observed many times. J is TRBJ2-7 and V is TRBV20-1; the match to TRBD2 covers 14 bases. V lost 0 bases and J lost 4; bases outside the gene matches: 8. The germline CDR1 and CDR2 sequences are DFQATT and SNEGSKA (reference sequence). The CDR3 covers 17 residues. The CDR3 region is CSAREARTSGGPYEQYF. CDR3 coding DNA: TGCAGTGCTAGAGAGGCCCGGACTAGCGGGGGGCCTTACGAGCAGTACTTC.

This clonotype was detected a few times. V is TRBV6-1 and J is TRBJ2-2; 8 bases align to TRBD2. The CDR3 has 15 residues. Germline V CDR1 and CDR2: MNHNS, SASEGT. Germline trimming cut 1 base from V and 6 bases from J; bases unmatched to any gene: 4. CDR3 coding DNA: TGTGCCAGCAGTGAAGACGGGGGGGCCGCCGGGGAGCTGTTTTTT. Translation: CASSEDGGAAGELFF.

The V call is TRBV6-1, the J call TRBJ1-1; no firm D call. CDR1 MNHNS and CDR2 SASEGT come from the germline V gene. With 10 bases removed from V and 4 bases from J, the gap between germline ends came to 13 bases. The CDR3 has 12 amino acids. CDR3 bases: TGTGCCATCCGACGGGCTATCACTGAAGCTTTCTTT. It yields the protein CAIRRAITEAFF.

This clonotype was detected ten times or more. The chain uses TRBV20-1 and TRBJ2-7, with D possibly being TRBD2 (6 bases). The CDR3 length is 14 residues. Germline loops: CDR1 DFQATT, CDR2 SNEGSKA (reference sequence). V shed 6 bases and J shed 2 bases, with 17 bases lying between them. For the CDR3, the DNA is TGCAGTGCGAGGATTGGGGGGACGACCTACGAGCAGTACTTC. It yields the protein CSARIGGTTYEQYF.

V and J are TRBV18 and TRBJ1-3, with D uncertain. V was clipped by 2 bases and J by 8 bases, with 4 bases between them. The germline V gene encodes CDR1 KGHSH and CDR2 LQKENI. This CDR3 is built from 11 residues. In DNA form, the CDR3 reads TGTGCCAGCTCACCAGGGCACACCATATATTTT. Translated: CASSPGHTIYF.

This clonotype was found many times. V and J are TRBV27 and TRBJ2-7; possible D gene TRBD1, 5 bases. The CDR3 runs 15 residues. The V gene's germline CDR1 is MNHEY and CDR2 SMNVEV (reference sequence). Trimming removed 2 bases from V and 3 bases from J, with 14 bases in between. CDR3 DNA: TGTGCCAGCAGTTTAAGGATACAGGACCGCTACGAGCAGTACTTC. The encoded protein is CASSLRIQDRYEQYF.

The rearrangement joins TRBV6-5 to TRBJ1-6; D is undetermined. V was shortened by 0 bases and J by 7 bases, with 13 bases between the two germline ends. The CDR3 sequence is 16 residues long. Germline assignment: CDR1 MNHEY and CDR2 SVGAGI. The CDR3 loop reads CASSYSRTVGNSPLHF. For the CDR3, the DNA is TGTGCCAGCAGTTACTCAAGGACGGTGGGGAATTCACCCCTCCACTTT.

The J gene is TRBJ1-5, the V gene TRBV18; D is possibly TRBD1 (5 bases). Trimming removed 8 bases from V and 4 bases from J, with 15 bases in between. CDR1 KGHSH and CDR2 LQKENI come from the germline V gene. This CDR3 comprises 14 residues. The CDR3 bases are TGTGCCAGCACAGGACTGGAACTAAATCAGCCCCAGCATTTT. Its translation is CASTGLELNQPQHF.

This clonotype has at least ten counts. The genes are TRBV29-1 and TRBJ1-2; tentative D call: TRBD1 (5 bases). The V gene's germline CDR1 is SQVTM and CDR2 ANQGSEA. The CDR3 has 13 residues. The V and J ends lost 2 bases and 0 bases respectively, with 7 bases between them. The CDR3 loop reads CSVERQTNYGYTF. CDR3 in DNA: TGCAGCGTTGAACGACAGACTAACTATGGCTACACCTTC.

Comment on this clonotype: Given a much more abundant clone one base away, this may be a read error. The rearrangement joins TRBV3-1 to TRBJ1-1, with TRBD1 as a possible D gene (6 bases). V dropped 1 base and J dropped 0 bases, with 18 bases sitting between them. CDR1 and CDR2 from the germline V gene are LGHDT and YNNKEL (reference sequence). There are 18 residues in the CDR3. CDR3 DNA: TGTGCCAGCAGCCAAGTGTTCAGGGGAGAGGGGATGAACACTGAAGCTTTCTTT. Translated, it gives CASSQVFRGEGMNTEAFF.

This clonotype was observed at least ten times. The gene calls are TRBV11-2 and TRBJ1-5; D is unresolved. The CDR3 runs 15 residues. The germline V gene has CDR1 SGHAT and CDR2 FQNNGV. Trimming cost V 0 bases and J 3 bases, with 9 bases left between them. CDR3 loop: CASSLEGGYNQPQHF. CDR3 nucleotides: TGTGCCAGCAGCTTAGAAGGAGGGTACAATCAGCCCCAGCATTTT.

This CDR3 reads CASSPTRGLGTEAFF. Here the CDR3 DNA reads TGTGCCAGCAGTCCGACGAGGGGGCTAGGCACTGAAGCTTTCTTT. The gene calls are TRBV28 and TRBJ1-1; 7 bases agree with TRBD1. The CDR3 loop spans 15 amino acids. Germline V gene lookup returns CDR1 MDHEN and CDR2 SYDVKM. Germline trimming cut 5 bases from V and 4 bases from J; bases unmatched to any gene: 10.

The J gene is TRBJ1-1, the V gene TRBV7-6; D is unclear. Trimming took off 7 bases at V and 1 base at J, with 10 bases between the two ends. The germline V gene has CDR1 SGHVS and CDR2 FNYEAQ. The CDR3 spans 13 residues. This chain's CDR3 is CASTARRNTEAFF. CDR3 in DNA: TGTGCCAGCACCGCCCGGCGGAACACTGAAGCTTTCTTT.

The chain has TRBV2 and TRBJ1-2, with no clear D. Trimming removed 7 bases from V and 0 bases from J, with 6 bases in between. Germline-derived CDR1 and CDR2 are SNHLY and FYNNEI. There are 12 residues in the CDR3. This CDR3 is CASMKANYGYTF. CDR3 sequence (DNA): TGTGCCAGCATGAAGGCTAACTATGGCTACACCTTC.

The chain carries TRBV20-1 and TRBJ1-2, with D unresolved. The V end lost 6 bases, the J end lost 1 base, and 9 bases lay between the germline ends. Looked up from germline, CDR1 is DFQATT and CDR2 is SNEGSKA (reference sequence). This CDR3 contains 12 residues. This CDR3 is CSARPYNYGYTF. CDR3 bases: TGCAGTGCCCGGCCCTATAACTATGGCTACACCTTC.

This clonotype was picked up many times. The V call is TRBV10-3, the J call TRBJ2-5, with 13 bases lining up with TRBD2. The V gene's germline CDR1 is ENHRY and CDR2 SYGVKD. This CDR3 region has 14 residues. With V trimmed by 8 bases and J by 6 bases, 6 bases remained unmatched. CDR3 in amino acids: CAIGGGLAGQTQYF. CDR3 DNA sequence: TGTGCCATCGGGGGGGGACTAGCGGGGCAGACCCAGTACTTC.

This clonotype was seen more than once but under ten times. This CDR3 is CASSFLDSSNQPQHF. The CDR3 region has the DNA TGTGCCAGCAGCTTTTTAGACAGTAGCAATCAGCCCCAGCATTTT. The chain has TRBV7-8 and TRBJ1-5, with D possibly being TRBD1 (5 bases). Germline CDR1 reads SGHVS; CDR2 reads FQNEAQ. Trimming removed 3 bases from V and 0 bases from J, with 9 bases in between. This CDR3 spans 15 amino acids.